This T cell receptor beta chain originates from a study of cytomegalovirus exposure and HLA in healthy donors. Whole-study context: Assignment to the Caucasian-associated ancestry cluster applied to more than 75% of the approximately 360 genotyped donors. Findings and limits, study-wide: There were some public TCRs occurring in many donors, but most TCR sequences were rare. A later analysis linked a missense variant in DCLRE1C to the trimming of TCR beta V and J genes.

Details on this clone: What it binds is not known.

V was pared by 0 bases and J by 6 bases, with 5 bases of the junction left unmatched. From germline, CDR1 is SGDLS and CDR2 YYNGEE. This CDR3 spans 15 amino acids. Donors had nominal health at sampling but likely had unrecorded immune exposures. PCR primers comprised 60 Vbeta and 13 Jbeta primers. Some clones are missing from TCRdb's copy, which holds only in-frame ones; the method was immunoSEQ multiplex PCR. The repertoire holds about 140,000 clones, with about 80% as singletons. This clonotype originated in a man aged 25 to 45 in good health and CMV-seropositive. The chain recombines TRBV9 with TRBJ1-1, with TRBD1 matching 10 bases. The sequenced sample was PBMCs. The CDR3 here is CASSVGTGGFAEAFF. CDR3 nucleotides: TGTGCCAGCAGCGTAGGGACAGGGGGTTTCGCTGAAGCTTTCTTT.